One T cell receptor (beta chain) is described in this entry. TCRdb's table, derived via immunoSEQ multiplex PCR, lists solely in-frame clones and lacks some. The repertoire includes roughly 11,000 clones, around 80% of them detected once, and about a sixth sits in the top ten. These data come from a study of OX40 agonist ivuxolimab in advanced cancers. Study summary: Patients received ivuxolimab, an intravenous treatment, every 2 weeks at 0.01 to 10 mg/kg.

The junction had 7 bases not matched to a gene; V was cut back by 6 bases and J by 1 base. The CDR3 loop spans 16 amino acids. Germline V CDR1 and CDR2: ENHRY, SYGVKD. Sequencing was performed on CD4+ or CD8+ T cells sorted from blood, taken in a trial of the OX40 agonist ivuxolimab. V gene TRBV10-3 combines with J gene TRBJ2-2, with 8 bases lining up with TRBD1. The origin of this receptor is an adult with an advanced solid tumor such as melanoma, head and neck, liver or kidney cancer. The CDR3 DNA is TGTGCCATCAGAGCTCGCGGGACAGGGAACACCGGGGAGCTGTTTTTT. Amino acid sequence: CAIRARGTGNTGELFF.